These 25 T cell receptor beta chains were all obtained from the same sample, sequenced in a study of Graves' ophthalmopathy and Graves' hyperthyroidism. For repertoire sequencing, the TCR beta CDR3 regions were amplified from RNA transcripts. Investigators did first-round RT-PCR with HTBI primers, then second-round multiplex PCR. TCRdb recomputed calls from the multiplex PCR reads with MiXCR, one row per CDR3 protein. In the table there are 500,000 to 800,000 distinct CDR3 sequences, 35% to 50% of which are singletons. Sequencing used peripheral blood. These TCRs come from an adult man with Graves' ophthalmopathy.

This clonotype was counted ten times or more. This rearrangement joins TRBV29-1 to TRBJ2-5, with 8 bases fitting TRBD2. V dropped 1 base and J dropped 1; count of bases not matched to a gene: 5. The V gene's germline CDR1 is SQVTM and CDR2 ANQGSEA. The CDR3 is made up of 15 amino acids. The CDR3 protein is CSVEGGREVQETQYF. The CDR3 DNA is TGCAGCGTTGAAGGGGGGCGGGAGGTCCAAGAGACCCAGTACTTC.

This clonotype has a count of ten or more. The gene calls are TRBV7-8 and TRBJ2-5; TRBD2 agrees at 13 bases. The CDR3 is 19 residues long. CDR1 is SGHVS and CDR2 is FQNEAQ in the germline V gene. J was trimmed by 7 bases and V by 0 bases; bases with no gene match: 14. The CDR3 bases are TGTGCCAGCAGCTTAGCACCTTCTTCACTAGCGGGAGGGCCTTTGACCCAGTACTTC. Translation: CASSLAPSSLAGGPLTQYF.

The V and J genes are TRBV7-2 and TRBJ2-5, with D possibly being TRBD1 or TRBD2 (5 bases each). Germline CDR1 and CDR2: SGHTA and FQGNSA. Trimming left V 2 bases short and J 4 bases short, with 14 bases between. CDR3 length equals 15 residues. This chain's CDR3 is CASSLTFGGAETQYF. DNA of the CDR3: TGTGCCAGCAGCTTAACCTTTGGGGGTGCAGAGACCCAGTACTTC.

Concerning this clonotype: Likely a read error: the CDR3 ends without its conserved phenylalanine or tryptophan. J is TRBJ2-7 and V is TRBV25-1; D ambiguous. This CDR3 contains 15 residues. V lost 6 bases and J lost 2, with 17 bases in between. Per germline, CDR1 MGHDK and CDR2 SYGVNS. CDR3 protein: CASSVWASATYEQYL. The CDR3 DNA sequence: TGTGCCAGCAGCGTTTGGGCATCCGCGACCTACGAGCAGTACCTC.

A remark on this clonotype: This may arise from a read error, as a much more abundant clone is one base away. This chain links TRBV10-3 with TRBJ2-7; possible D gene TRBD2, 7 bases. CDR1 is ENHRY and CDR2 is SYGVKD in the germline V gene. The CDR3 covers 12 residues. This CDR3 reads CATSEGGNEQYF. CDR3 nucleotide sequence: TGTGCCACCAGTGAGGGGGGGAACGAGCAGTACTTC.

This clonotype was counted at least ten times. V and J are TRBV10-3 and TRBJ2-7, with 7 bases identical to TRBD2. Trimming took 4 bases from V and 3 from J; bases not matched to a gene: 6. CDR3 length: 14 amino acids. Germline CDR1 ENHRY, CDR2 SYGVKD. The CDR3 reads CAISVGGMVYEQYF. The CDR3 bases are TGTGCCATCAGTGTCGGGGGGATGGTCTACGAGCAGTACTTC.

The rearrangement links TRBV29-1 to TRBJ1-4; tentatively, D is TRBD1 (6 bases). CDR3 length: 14 amino acids. Per the germline V gene, CDR1 is SQVTM and CDR2 is ANQGSEA. V dropped 5 bases and J dropped 4 bases, with 14 bases sitting between them. The CDR3 loop reads CSVITGLHNEKLFF. CDR3 nucleotides: TGCAGCGTTATAACAGGGTTACATAATGAAAAACTGTTTTTT.

This chain joins TRBV3-1 and TRBJ1-5, with D perhaps matching TRBD1 (5 bases). CDR3 size: 15 residues. Germline V gives CDR1 LGHDT, CDR2 YNNKEL (reference sequence). Trimming removed 2 bases at V and 4 bases at J, with 12 bases between. CDR3 sequence (DNA): TGTGCCAGCAGCCAAAGTACAGGCTTTAATCAGCCCCAGCATTTT. It specifies CASSQSTGFNQPQHF.

This clonotype was observed at least ten times. The chain recombines TRBV7-8 with TRBJ1-1; no firm D call. The CDR3 length is 14 residues. Germline CDR1 is SGHVS and CDR2 is FQNEAQ. V shed 7 bases and J shed 4 bases, with 16 bases lying between them. The CDR3 DNA reads TGTGCCAGCAACTCCCGGGCTGATATCACTGAAGCTTTCTTT. Translated: CASNSRADITEAFF.

Concerning this clonotype itself: It may be a read error: a sequence one base away is much more abundant. This chain links TRBV10-3 with TRBJ1-2; 7 bases fit TRBD1. The germline CDR1 and CDR2 sequences are ENHRY and SYGVKD. CDR3 length: 16 amino acids. V lost 5 bases, J lost 2 bases, and 11 bases stayed unmatched. The CDR3 region is CAISFRRGQGNYGYTF. DNA for the CDR3: TGTGCCATCAGTTTTCGTAGGGGGCAGGGAAACTATGGCTACACCTTC.

The V call is TRBV7-9, the J call TRBJ1-3; a possible D gene is TRBD1 (5 bases). V was cut by 0 bases and J by 2 bases, with 8 bases left in between. This CDR3 comprises 15 residues. Germline V gene lookup returns CDR1 SEHNR and CDR2 FQNEAQ (reference sequence). The CDR3 DNA follows: TGTGCCAGCAGCTTAGCAGGGGTGACTGGAAACACCATATATTTT. Translating it yields CASSLAGVTGNTIYF.

The chain employs TRBV29-1 and TRBJ2-3; the D is unclear. This CDR3 region has 14 residues. Trimming cost V 2 bases and J 5 bases, with 14 bases left between them. The V gene's germline CDR1 is SQVTM and CDR2 ANQGSEA. In DNA form, the CDR3 reads TGCAGCGTTGAACGCGCATCTGGGCAAGATACGCAGTATTTT. It specifies CSVERASGQDTQYF.

This clonotype was seen repeatedly, ten times or more. The genes are TRBV10-3 and TRBJ1-1; no definite D call. Germline CDR1 reads ENHRY; CDR2 reads SYGVKD. The V end lost 3 bases, the J end lost 2 bases, and 19 bases lay between the germline ends. The CDR3 spans 17 residues. The DNA of the CDR3 is TGTGCCATCAGTGAAATGATTGGAGGAGGCGTAAACACTGAAGCTTTCTTT. This codes for CAISEMIGGGVNTEAFF.

The sample holds one count of this clonotype. This rearrangement joins TRBV19 to TRBJ1-1; a weak D match, TRBD1 (6 bases). Per the germline V gene, CDR1 is LNHDA and CDR2 is SQIVND (reference sequence). This CDR3 is 14 amino acids long. The V gene lost 2 bases and the J gene lost 6 bases, with 13 bases spanning the gap. CDR3 region: CASSITGRTAEAFF. The CDR3 DNA reads TGTGCCAGTAGTATAACAGGGAGAACGGCTGAAGCTTTCTTT. Variable domain in full (rest from reference TRBV19 and TRBJ1-1): DGGITQSPKYLFRKEGQNVTLSCEQNLNHDAMYWYRQDPGQGLRLIYYSQIVNDFQKGDIAEGYSVSREKKESFPLTVTSAQKNPTAFYLCASSITGRTAEAFFGQGTRLTVV.

This clonotype was found many times. The chain couples TRBV20-1 to TRBJ2-7; TRBD1 matches 11 bases. Losses at the gene ends were 3 bases for V and 3 bases for J; bases not matched to a gene: 7. Germline V gives CDR1 DFQATT, CDR2 SNEGSKA (reference sequence). The CDR3 has 15 residues. The CDR3 DNA reads as TGCAGTGCTAGCCCGGGACAGGGGGGCAACTACGAGCAGTACTTC. Amino acids: CSASPGQGGNYEQYF.

In this sample, this clonotype turned up many times. This rearrangement joins TRBV7-2 to TRBJ1-3, with D maybe TRBD1 (5 bases). CDR1 is SGHTA, CDR2 FQGNSA, per germline. Trimming removed 2 bases from V and 0 bases from J, with 17 bases in between. This CDR3 region has 18 residues. CDR3 loop: CASSLRKKGNNSGNTIYF. The CDR3 DNA reads as TGTGCCAGCAGCTTAAGAAAGAAGGGGAATAACTCTGGAAACACCATATATTTT.

V is TRBV7-9 and J is TRBJ2-7; D possibly corresponds to TRBD1 (5 bases). Per the germline V gene, CDR1 is SEHNR and CDR2 is FQNEAQ (reference sequence). V was pared by 2 bases and J by 5 bases, with 10 bases between. This CDR3 is 13 amino acids long. CDR3 DNA sequence: TGTGCCAGCAGCTTACAGGGTGGCGACGAGCAGTACTTC. Translation gives CASSLQGGDEQYF.

The CDR3 nucleotides read TGTGCCATCAGGGCGGGACAGGGGGACACTGAAGCTTTCTTT. Translating it yields CAIRAGQGDTEAFF. This chain uses TRBV10-3 with TRBJ1-1; TRBD1 matches 11 bases. This CDR3 spans 14 amino acids. Trimming cost V 6 bases and J 3 bases; bases outside gene matches: 3. Per germline, CDR1 ENHRY and CDR2 SYGVKD.

The rearrangement joins TRBV12-3 or TRBV12-4 to TRBJ1-1; D unresolved. V lost 2 bases and J 4 bases, leaving 5 bases between the germline ends. The CDR3 length is 12 residues. CDR3 in amino acids: CASSLLVTEAFF. CDR3 DNA: TGTGCCAGCAGTTTACTGGTCACTGAAGCTTTCTTT.

The chain joins TRBV20-1 to TRBJ2-7, with D maybe TRBD1 (6 bases). V was trimmed by 2 bases and J by 4 bases, leaving 18 bases between them. Germline CDR1 reads DFQATT; CDR2 reads SNEGSKA (reference sequence). This CDR3 has 15 amino acids. CDR3 amino acids: CSARSRDKQGYEQYF. The CDR3 nucleotides read TGCAGTGCTAGATCACGAGACAAACAGGGTTACGAGCAGTACTTC.

This rearrangement joins TRBV5-5 to TRBJ1-1, with 10 nucleotides matching TRBD1. Trimming cost V 8 bases and J 0 bases; bases outside gene matches: 25. CDR3 size: 21 residues. CDR1 is SGHKS, CDR2 YYEKEE, per germline (reference sequence). The CDR3 sequence is CASSIYLVWDRGPPMNTEAFF. As DNA, the CDR3 is TGTGCCAGTAGTATTTACTTGGTGTGGGACAGGGGACCGCCGATGAACACTGAAGCTTTCTTT.

This clonotype showed up many times. V gene TRBV9 combines with J gene TRBJ1-2, with 7 bases matching TRBD1. Germline CDR1 is SGDLS and CDR2 is YYNGEE. V gave up 3 bases and J gave up 6 bases; unmatched junction bases: 8. CDR3 length: 14 amino acids. The CDR3 is CASSARQGMDGYTF. The CDR3 nucleotides are TGTGCCAGCAGCGCCAGACAGGGAATGGATGGCTACACCTTC.

This clonotype was observed a few times. The chain combines TRBV11-2 with TRBJ2-7, with D tentatively TRBD2 (7 bases). Germline V gene data show CDR1 as SGHAT and CDR2 as FQNNGV. The CDR3 covers 15 residues. The V and J ends lost 2 bases and 7 bases respectively, with 18 bases between them. The CDR3 bases are TGTGCCAGCAGCTTACTATGGGGAGGGGGAAGAGAGCAGTACTTC. Translating it yields CASSLLWGGGREQYF.

In its sample, this clonotype was seen many times. The chain couples TRBV7-2 to TRBJ1-1; D gene uncertain. CDR1 and CDR2 from the germline V gene are SGHTA and FQGNSA. This CDR3 region has 11 residues. Trimming removed 10 bases at V and 7 bases at J, with 13 bases between. The CDR3 sequence is CANIGWGEAFF. The DNA for the CDR3 is TGTGCCAACATCGGGTGGGGTGAAGCTTTCTTT.

The sample holds many counts of this clonotype. The J gene is TRBJ1-1, the V gene TRBV19; D unclear. V was clipped by 7 bases and J by 1 base, with 10 bases between them. This CDR3 comprises 13 residues. Germline V gene data show CDR1 as LNHDA and CDR2 as SQIVND (reference sequence). The CDR3 DNA follows: TGTGCCAGTAAAGGAGCCCAGAACACTGAAGCTTTCTTT. It codes for CASKGAQNTEAFF.